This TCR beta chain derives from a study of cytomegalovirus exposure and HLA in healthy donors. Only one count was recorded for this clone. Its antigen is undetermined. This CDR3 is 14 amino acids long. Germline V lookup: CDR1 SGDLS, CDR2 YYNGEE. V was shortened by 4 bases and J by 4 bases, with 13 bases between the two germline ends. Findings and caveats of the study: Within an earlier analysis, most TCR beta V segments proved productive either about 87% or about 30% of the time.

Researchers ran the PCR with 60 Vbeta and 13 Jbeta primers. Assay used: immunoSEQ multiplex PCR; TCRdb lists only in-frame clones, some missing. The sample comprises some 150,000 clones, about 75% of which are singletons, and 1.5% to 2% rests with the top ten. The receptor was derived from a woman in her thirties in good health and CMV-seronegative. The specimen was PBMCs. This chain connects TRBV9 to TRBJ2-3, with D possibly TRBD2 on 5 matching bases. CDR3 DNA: TGTGCCAGCAGCTCCTACCGGGGTTCAGATACGCAGTATTTT. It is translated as CASSSYRGSDTQYF. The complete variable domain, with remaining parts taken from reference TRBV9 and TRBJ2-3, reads DSGVTQTPKHLITATGQRVTLRCSPRSGDLSVYWYQQSLDQGLQFLIQYYNGEERAKGNILERFSAQQFPDLHSELNLSSLELGDSALYFCASSSYRGSDTQYFGPGTRLTVL.